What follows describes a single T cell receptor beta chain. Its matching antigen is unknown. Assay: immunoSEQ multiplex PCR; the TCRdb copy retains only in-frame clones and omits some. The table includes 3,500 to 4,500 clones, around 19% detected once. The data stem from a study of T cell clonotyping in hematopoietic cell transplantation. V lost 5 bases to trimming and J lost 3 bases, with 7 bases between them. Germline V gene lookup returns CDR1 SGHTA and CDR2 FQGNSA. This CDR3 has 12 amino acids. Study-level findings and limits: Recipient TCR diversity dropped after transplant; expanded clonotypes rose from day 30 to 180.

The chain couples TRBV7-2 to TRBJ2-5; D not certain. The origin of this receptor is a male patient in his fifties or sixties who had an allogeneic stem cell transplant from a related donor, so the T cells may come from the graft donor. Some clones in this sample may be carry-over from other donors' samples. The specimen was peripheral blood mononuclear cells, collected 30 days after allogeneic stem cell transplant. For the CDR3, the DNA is TGTGCCAGCAGCCTGAACAAAGAGACCCAGTACTTC. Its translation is CASSLNKETQYF.